This T cell receptor (beta chain) comes out of a study of regulatory T cells in long-lasting Graves disease. Background on the study: The antithyroid drugs taken by newly diagnosed Graves' patients had been used for under 3 months.

Comment on this clonotype: Its target is not known.

Sequencing libraries for TCR beta were prepared with iRepertoire HTBI primers and Arm-PCR of CDR3 regions. Authors' methods: The samples included 60 to 75 TRBV and over eleven TRBJ segments. Via MiXCR, TCRdb re-called the multiplex PCR reads, giving one row per CDR3 protein. Here the V and J calls rest on TCRdb's processing, not on the authors' analysis. The sample carries about 240,000 distinct CDR3 sequences, around 21% recorded once. Germline CDR1 is SGHTA and CDR2 is FQGTGA. Trimming shortened V by 0 bases and J by 4 bases, and 7 bases separated the two germline ends. This CDR3 contains 15 residues. Study-level results: Persistent disease showed a preference for TRBV28, TRBJ1-2 and TRBJ2-5. Compared with new cases, persistent Graves' patients showed reduced TCR diversity.

Time point given: newly diagnosed GD, antithyroid drugs for less than 3 months. The TCR library was made from RNA that had been extracted from PBMCs in TRIzol. The gene calls are TRBV7-3 and TRBJ1-6; no clear D. This TCR derives from a female donor with Graves disease. The sample was peripheral blood mononuclear cells (PBMCs), taken at new diagnosis, from a patient treated with antithyroid drugs. This CDR3 reads CASSLTAGYNSPLHF. The CDR3 DNA reads TGTGCCAGCAGCTTAACGGCGGGGTATAATTCACCCCTCCACTTT.